This TCR beta chain was recovered during a study of PD-1 blockade in classical Hodgkin lymphoma. Looking at the study overall: With a 2-week interval, patients received intravenous nivolumab at 3 mg/kg.

The protocol was immunoSEQ multiplex PCR, while the TCRdb copy is restricted to in-frame clones and leaves out a portion. The table has roughly 52,000 clones, around 86% seen once. About this clone: The target antigen is unknown.

V shed 5 bases and J 4 bases; nucleotides not matched to a gene: 12. Germline CDR1 is MNHEY and CDR2 is SMNVEV (reference sequence). This CDR3 has 16 amino acids. The sample's time point: cycle 4 day 1 (C4D1), after less than 7 weeks of nivolumab. After autologous stem cell transplantation all patients relapsed, and prior brentuximab vedotin exposure differed between cohorts. General study points: A significant rise in TCR diversity was seen by C4D1 for CD4+ cells but not for CD8+ cells. Newly diagnosed patients were said to have less baseline TCR diversity than healthy donors did. Complete responders' diversity at baseline resembled that of newly diagnosed patients.

The specimen was peripheral blood mononuclear cells (PBMCs), collected before the fourth cycle of nivolumab. This chain joins TRBV27 and TRBJ2-7; 9 bases agree with TRBD2. This clonotype was sampled from a human donor with classical Hodgkin lymphoma. The CDR3 loop is CASSHPQASGKYEQYF. CDR3 in DNA: TGTGCCAGCAGTCACCCCCAGGCTAGCGGGAAATACGAGCAGTACTTC.